This passage covers 27 T cell receptor beta chains from one sample sequenced in a study of T cells in Graves' hyperthyroidism and ophthalmopathy. RNA transcripts served as the template for amplifying TCR beta CDR3 regions. HTBI primers drove first-round RT-PCR of the TCR CDR3. TCRdb fed the multiplex PCR reads into MiXCR, producing one record per CDR3 protein. Of 350,000 or so distinct CDR3 sequences in the sample, 18% were seen once. The specimen was blood. The receptor set was obtained from a woman aged 45-59 years with Graves' hyperthyroidism.

This rearrangement joins TRBV30 to TRBJ2-5; the D gene is possibly TRBD1 (5 bases). This CDR3 has 13 residues. Germline values: CDR1 GTSNPN, CDR2 SVGIG (reference sequence). Trimming took 3 bases from V and 0 from J, leaving 8 bases between them. This chain's CDR3 is CAWSRAYQETQYF. CDR3 bases: TGTGCCTGGAGCAGGGCGTACCAAGAGACCCAGTACTTC.

This clonotype has just a few counts. The chain is built from TRBV5-6 and TRBJ2-5; 9 positions match TRBD2. The junction had 14 bases not matched to a gene; V was cut back by 4 bases and J by 4 bases. The CDR3 sequence is 17 residues long. CDR1 and CDR2 from the germline V gene are SGHDT and YYEEEE. The CDR3 DNA is TGTGCCAGCAGCGATCCGTATGGACTAGCGCGAGTAGAGACCCAGTACTTC. This sequence encodes CASSDPYGLARVETQYF.

Ten or more counts support this clonotype. The chain uses TRBV5-5 and TRBJ1-1; 8 bases map to TRBD1. Unmatched junction bases numbered 6, after V lost 3 bases and J lost 5 bases. CDR3 length: 14 amino acids. Germline lookup yields CDR1 SGHKS and CDR2 YYEKEE (reference sequence). In DNA form, the CDR3 reads TGTGCCAGCAGCTCGAGACAGGGGCGGACTGAAGCTTTCTTT. It is translated as CASSSRQGRTEAFF.

This clonotype was found many times. V and J are TRBV2 and TRBJ1-5; D gene ambiguous. Trimming stripped 3 bases from V and 4 bases from J, with 7 bases between. Germline CDR1 SNHLY, CDR2 FYNNEI. The CDR3 has 13 amino acids. CDR3: CASSDDGNQPQHF. CDR3 bases: TGTGCCAGCAGTGATGACGGGAATCAGCCCCAGCATTTT.

This clonotype was seen only a few times. This chain connects TRBV20-1 to TRBJ2-4; 7 bases fit TRBD2. Germline values: CDR1 DFQATT, CDR2 SNEGSKA (reference sequence). Unmatched junction bases numbered 6, after V lost 6 bases and J lost 10 bases. CDR3 length: 11 amino acids. CDR3 amino acids: CSAWRERIQYF. The CDR3 DNA follows: TGCAGTGCGTGGCGGGAGAGGATTCAGTACTTC.

This clonotype showed up just a few times. V gene TRBV2 combines with J gene TRBJ2-7; perhaps TRBD1 as D (5 bases). CDR3 length: 12 amino acids. V lost 8 bases and J lost 0, with 8 bases in between. Per germline, CDR1 SNHLY and CDR2 FYNNEI. The CDR3 DNA is TGTGCCAGCGGGGCTTACTCCTACGAGCAGTACTTC. Amino acids: CASGAYSYEQYF.

This chain links TRBV4-1 with TRBJ1-1; D not certain. This CDR3 region has 15 residues. Trimming pared 2 bases from V and 1 base from J, leaving 11 bases between. Germline V gives CDR1 MGHRA, CDR2 YSYEKL. The CDR3 reads CASSQISPSNTEAFF. The DNA of the CDR3 is TGCGCCAGCAGCCAAATCTCCCCCTCGAACACTGAAGCTTTCTTT.

At least ten counts were recorded for this clonotype. The gene calls are TRBV28 and TRBJ2-7; the D call may be TRBD1 or TRBD2 (5 bases each). This CDR3 region has 15 residues. Germline V CDR1 and CDR2: MDHEN, SYDVKM. V was trimmed by 5 bases and J by 2 bases, leaving 16 bases between them. The CDR3 sequence: CASSPRGRAPYEQYF. CDR3 DNA: TGTGCCAGCAGTCCCCGGGGCAGGGCCCCCTACGAGCAGTACTTC.

CDR3 sequence reads: CASSTQGQGVGYEQYF. CDR3 coding DNA: TGTGCCAGCAGTACCCAAGGACAGGGGGTCGGCTACGAGCAGTACTTC. This chain links TRBV28 with TRBJ2-7, with 10 positions matching TRBD1. This CDR3 comprises 16 residues. Germline V gives CDR1 MDHEN, CDR2 SYDVKM. The ends lost 5 bases at V and 3 bases at J; junction bases unmatched: 10.

In this sample, this clonotype turned up many times. This sequence joins TRBV11-1 and TRBJ1-1; no definite D call. The ends were cut back, 5 bases at V and 5 bases at J, with 6 bases in the middle. This CDR3 has 11 residues. Germline V gives CDR1 SGHAT, CDR2 FQDESV (reference sequence). The CDR3 region is CASSEDTEAFF. CDR3 sequence (DNA): TGTGCCAGCAGCGAAGATACTGAAGCTTTCTTT.

DNA of the CDR3: TGTGCCAGCATATGGGGGGCGAACACCGGGGAGCTGTTTTTT. It is translated as CASIWGANTGELFF. The chain couples TRBV6-1 to TRBJ2-2; maybe TRBD2 (6 bases). The CDR3 contains 14 residues. Trimming left V 7 bases short and J 0 bases short, with 9 bases between. Germline assignment: CDR1 MNHNS and CDR2 SASEGT.

The rearrangement links TRBV7-2 to TRBJ1-3; no clear D. CDR3 length equals 14 residues. V lost 3 bases and J 1 base, leaving 7 bases between the germline ends. Germline lookup yields CDR1 SGHTA and CDR2 FQGNSA. CDR3 in amino acids: CASSLDGSGNTIYF. The CDR3 nucleotides are TGTGCCAGCAGCTTGGACGGGTCTGGAAACACCATATATTTT. The complete variable domain, with remaining parts taken from reference TRBV7-2 and TRBJ1-3, reads GAGVSQSPSNKVTEKGKDVELRCDPISGHTALYWYRQSLGQGLEFLIYFQGNSAPDKSGLPSDRFSAERTGGSVSTLTIQRTQQEDSAVYLCASSLDGSGNTIYFGEGSWLTVV.

This clonotype has more than one count but fewer than ten. The rearrangement links TRBV10-3 to TRBJ2-1; TRBD2 matches at 11 bases. Germline CDR1 and CDR2: ENHRY and SYGVKD. V gave up 6 bases and J gave up 8 bases; unmatched junction bases: 12. The CDR3 extends over 16 amino acids. Here the CDR3 reads CAISLSGGASSDEQFF. The CDR3, as DNA: TGTGCCATCAGCCTTAGCGGGGGGGCCTCTTCGGATGAGCAGTTCTTC.

This clonotype was seen more than once but under ten times. V gene TRBV19 combines with J gene TRBJ2-1; D is possibly TRBD1 (6 bases). CDR1 is LNHDA, CDR2 SQIVND, per germline (reference sequence). This CDR3 comprises 13 residues. Trimming removed 7 bases from V and 4 bases from J, with 11 bases in between. The CDR3 reads CASTKDRYNEQFF. The CDR3 DNA follows: TGTGCCAGTACCAAGGACAGATACAATGAGCAGTTCTTC.

In this sample, this clonotype turned up a few times. This chain links TRBV11-2 with TRBJ1-2, with no clear D. Trimming shortened V by 2 bases and J by 8 bases, and 9 bases separated the two germline ends. There are 12 residues in the CDR3. Per germline, CDR1 SGHAT and CDR2 FQNNGV. This CDR3 reads CASSLRQNGYTF. The CDR3 DNA follows: TGTGCCAGCAGCTTACGACAAAACGGCTACACCTTC. The variable domain in full, completed from reference TRBV11-2 and TRBJ1-2, reads EAGVAQSPRYKIIEKRQSVAFWCNPISGHATLYWYQQILGQGPKLLIQFQNNGVVDDSQLPKDRFSAERLKGVDSTLKIQPAKLEDSAVYLCASSLRQNGYTFGSGTRLTVV.

The J gene is TRBJ2-7, the V gene TRBV6-5, with 9 bases lining up with TRBD1. The CDR3 runs to 14 residues. Germline-derived CDR1 and CDR2 are MNHEY and SVGAGI. Trimming cost V 2 bases and J 5 bases; bases outside gene matches: 4. CDR3 nucleotides: TGTGCCAGCAGTTACGGGACAGGGCTTAACGAGCAGTACTTC. This translates into CASSYGTGLNEQYF.

V and J are TRBV3-1 and TRBJ2-7, with TRBD1 as a possible D gene (5 bases). The V gene lost 3 bases and the J gene lost 5 bases, with 11 bases spanning the gap. The CDR3 spans 13 residues. The germline V gene has CDR1 LGHDT and CDR2 YNNKEL (reference sequence). CDR3 loop: CASSQGLQDEQYF. The CDR3 bases are TGTGCCAGCAGCCAGGGGCTTCAGGACGAGCAGTACTTC.

This clonotype came up a few times. The chain is built from TRBV20-1 and TRBJ2-5; D possibly corresponds to TRBD2 (7 bases). This CDR3 region has 12 residues. The germline gives CDR1 DFQATT, CDR2 SNEGSKA (reference sequence). The V gene lost 6 bases and the J gene lost 4 bases, with 12 bases spanning the gap. CDR3 sequence (DNA): TGCAGTGCAGGGGGGGATTTAGAGACCCAGTACTTC. It specifies CSAGGDLETQYF.

The V call is TRBV10-3, the J call TRBJ2-1, with TRBD1 matching over 9 bases. The CDR3 totals 15 residues. Germline values: CDR1 ENHRY, CDR2 SYGVKD. V trimming: 3 bases; J trimming: 5 bases; junction bases outside the gene matches: 5. Here the CDR3 reads CAISEPGQGDNEQFF. In DNA, the CDR3 is TGTGCCATCAGTGAACCGGGACAGGGAGACAATGAGCAGTTCTTC.

The genes are TRBV10-3 and TRBJ2-3; D gene unclear. Germline CDR1 ENHRY, CDR2 SYGVKD. This CDR3 comprises 14 residues. The V and J ends lost 0 bases and 5 bases respectively, with 9 bases between them. The CDR3 loop is CAISESAAGDTQYF. DNA of the CDR3: TGTGCCATCAGTGAGTCGGCGGCCGGAGATACGCAGTATTTT.

This sequence joins TRBV19 and TRBJ2-5, with TRBD1 matching 8 bases. Trimming took 7 bases from V and 8 from J; bases not matched to a gene: 12. The CDR3 is 14 residues long. Per the germline V gene, CDR1 is LNHDA and CDR2 is SQIVND (reference sequence). Here the CDR3 reads CASNSLGQGGTQYF. CDR3 DNA sequence: TGTGCCAGTAATTCCCTCGGACAGGGAGGTACCCAGTACTTC.

A few counts support this clonotype. The V call is TRBV6-5, the J call TRBJ1-1; no clear D gene. This CDR3 is built from 15 residues. V dropped 0 bases and J dropped 8 bases, with 16 bases sitting between them. Germline CDR1 and CDR2: MNHEY and SVGAGI. The CDR3 protein is CASSYSYSEGLEAFF. The DNA of the CDR3 is TGTGCCAGCAGTTACTCGTATTCTGAGGGTTTAGAAGCTTTCTTT.

V and J are TRBV6-2 or TRBV6-3 and TRBJ2-5; weak D call: TRBD2 (6 bases). CDR3 size: 14 residues. The V end lost 5 bases, the J end lost 5 bases, and 15 bases lay between the germline ends. Germline assignment: CDR1 MNHEY and CDR2 SVGEGT. The chain's CDR3 is CASSRERALETQYF. The CDR3 DNA reads as TGTGCCAGCAGTCGCGAGCGGGCCCTGGAGACCCAGTACTTC.

Ten or more counts support this clonotype. This chain joins TRBV2 and TRBJ2-5; tentatively, D is TRBD2 (6 bases). The CDR3 runs 15 residues. V was trimmed by 3 bases and J by 5 bases, leaving 16 bases between them. Germline lookup yields CDR1 SNHLY and CDR2 FYNNEI. CDR3 sequence: CASSDGSGVSETQYF. In nucleotides, the CDR3 is TGTGCCAGCAGTGATGGTTCGGGAGTCAGTGAGACCCAGTACTTC.

V usage is TRBV7-9 and J usage is TRBJ1-1; D is possibly TRBD1 (5 bases). V gave up 3 bases and J gave up 4 bases, with 9 bases separating them. CDR1 and CDR2 (germline): SEHNR, FQNEAQ (reference sequence). The CDR3 has 13 amino acids. Here the CDR3 reads CASSLTGLTEAFF. The CDR3 DNA follows: TGTGCCAGCAGCTTGACGGGGCTCACTGAAGCTTTCTTT.

This clonotype was counted at least ten times. This chain connects TRBV2 to TRBJ1-3; possibly TRBD1 for D (5 bases). The CDR3 has 13 residues. V gave up 3 bases and J gave up 6 bases, with 9 bases separating them. Germline values: CDR1 SNHLY, CDR2 FYNNEI. CDR3 sequence (DNA): TGTGCCAGCAGTGACCAGGGAGTAAACACCATATATTTT. This sequence encodes CASSDQGVNTIYF. Drawing the rest from reference TRBV2 and TRBJ1-3, the complete variable domain is EPEVTQTPSHQVTQMGQEVILRCVPISNHLYFYWYRQILGQKVEFLVSFYNNEISEKSEIFDDQFSVERPDGSNFTLKIRSTKLEDSAMYFCASSDQGVNTIYFGEGSWLTVV.

In this sample, this clonotype turned up many times. The rearrangement joins TRBV5-6 to TRBJ1-2; 11 bases match TRBD1. The CDR3 totals 16 residues. The junction had 6 bases not matched to a gene; V was cut back by 4 bases and J by 1 base. The germline V gene encodes CDR1 SGHDT and CDR2 YYEEEE. This chain's CDR3 is CASSRGQGDFNYGYTF. The CDR3 DNA sequence: TGTGCCAGCAGCCGGGGACAGGGGGATTTTAACTATGGCTACACCTTC.